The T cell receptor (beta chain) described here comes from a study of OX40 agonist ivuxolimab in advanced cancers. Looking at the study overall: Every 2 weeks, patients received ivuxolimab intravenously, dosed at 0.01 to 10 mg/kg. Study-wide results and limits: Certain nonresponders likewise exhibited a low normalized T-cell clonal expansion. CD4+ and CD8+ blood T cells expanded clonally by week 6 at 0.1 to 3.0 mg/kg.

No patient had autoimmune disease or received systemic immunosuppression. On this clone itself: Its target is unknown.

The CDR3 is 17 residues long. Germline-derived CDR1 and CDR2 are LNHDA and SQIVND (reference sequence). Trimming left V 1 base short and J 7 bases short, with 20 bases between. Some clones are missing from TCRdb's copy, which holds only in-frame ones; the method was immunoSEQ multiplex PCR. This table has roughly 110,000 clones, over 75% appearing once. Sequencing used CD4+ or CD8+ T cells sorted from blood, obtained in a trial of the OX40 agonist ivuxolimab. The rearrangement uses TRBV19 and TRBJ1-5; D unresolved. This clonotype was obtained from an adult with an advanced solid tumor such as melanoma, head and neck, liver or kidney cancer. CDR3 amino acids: CASSIVGPPPAQQPQHF. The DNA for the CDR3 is TGTGCCAGTAGTATAGTTGGGCCCCCCCCGGCGCAGCAGCCCCAGCATTTT.